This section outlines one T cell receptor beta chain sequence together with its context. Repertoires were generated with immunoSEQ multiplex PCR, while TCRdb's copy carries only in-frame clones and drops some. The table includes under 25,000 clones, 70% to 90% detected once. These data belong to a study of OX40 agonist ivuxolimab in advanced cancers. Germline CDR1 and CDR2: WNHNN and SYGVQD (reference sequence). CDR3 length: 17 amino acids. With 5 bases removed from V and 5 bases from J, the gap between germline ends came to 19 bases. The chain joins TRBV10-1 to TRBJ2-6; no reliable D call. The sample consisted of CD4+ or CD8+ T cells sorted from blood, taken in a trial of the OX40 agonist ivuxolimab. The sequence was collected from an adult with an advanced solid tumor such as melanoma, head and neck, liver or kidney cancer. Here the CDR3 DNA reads TGCGCCAGCAGTAGCACGATCGCACAAAGTCGGGCCAACGTCCTGACTTTC. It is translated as CASSSTIAQSRANVLTF.